The entry below describes one TCR beta chain. Its antigen is unidentified. TCRdb reanalysed the reads using MiXCR and keeps one entry per CDR3 protein. The table has 150,000 to 200,000 distinct CDR3 sequences, 14% seen once; the top ten hold over 20%. Germline V gene lookup returns CDR1 DFQATT and CDR2 SNEGSKA (reference sequence). This CDR3 contains 16 residues. The junction had 9 bases not matched to a gene; V was cut back by 3 bases and J by 1 base. This sample stems from a study of T cell repertoires in cytomegalovirus infection. Study-level information: Evidence of both CMV infection and a matching HLA type came from public TCR beta signatures. General study findings and limits: Clonotypes of TCR beta that were HLA-C-restricted and CMV-specific dominated the ex vivo response.

V gene TRBV20-1 combines with J gene TRBJ1-2, with TRBD1 matching over 9 bases. Sequencing input: PBMCs. This receptor was identified in a human donor in good health (CMV status not recorded). Some clones in this sample may be carry-over from other donors' samples. The CDR3 is CSASPGTGYHNYGYTF. The CDR3 coding sequence is TGCAGTGCTAGTCCCGGGACAGGGTATCATAACTATGGCTACACCTTC.